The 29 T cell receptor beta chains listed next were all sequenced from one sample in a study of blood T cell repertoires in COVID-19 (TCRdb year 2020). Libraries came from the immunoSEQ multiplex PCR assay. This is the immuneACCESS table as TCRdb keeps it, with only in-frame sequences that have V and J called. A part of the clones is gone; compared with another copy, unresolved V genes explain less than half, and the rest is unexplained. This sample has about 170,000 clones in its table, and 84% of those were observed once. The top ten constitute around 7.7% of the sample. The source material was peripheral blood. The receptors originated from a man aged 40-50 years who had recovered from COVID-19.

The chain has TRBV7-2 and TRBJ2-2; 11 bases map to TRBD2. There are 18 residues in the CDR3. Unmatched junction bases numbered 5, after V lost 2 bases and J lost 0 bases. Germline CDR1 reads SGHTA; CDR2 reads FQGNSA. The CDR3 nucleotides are TGTGCCAGCAGCTTACAACTAGCGGGAGCAGCGAACACCGGGGAGCTGTTTTTT. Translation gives CASSLQLAGAANTGELFF.

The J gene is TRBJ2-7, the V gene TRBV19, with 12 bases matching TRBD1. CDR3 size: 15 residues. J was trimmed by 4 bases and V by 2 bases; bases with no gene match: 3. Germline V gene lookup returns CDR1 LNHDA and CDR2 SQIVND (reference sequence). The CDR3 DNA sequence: TGTGCCAGTAGTATACCGGGACAGGGGGCTTACGAGCAGTACTTC. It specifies CASSIPGQGAYEQYF.

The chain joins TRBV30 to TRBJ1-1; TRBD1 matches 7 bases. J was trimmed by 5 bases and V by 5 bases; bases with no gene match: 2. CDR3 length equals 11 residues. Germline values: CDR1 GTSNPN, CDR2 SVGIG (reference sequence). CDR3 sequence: CAWDRETEAFF. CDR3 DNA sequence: TGTGCCTGGGACAGGGAAACTGAAGCTTTCTTT.

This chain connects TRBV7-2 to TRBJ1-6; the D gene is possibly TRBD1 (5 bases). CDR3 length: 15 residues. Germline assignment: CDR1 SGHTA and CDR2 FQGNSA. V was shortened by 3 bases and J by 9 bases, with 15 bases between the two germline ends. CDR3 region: CASSFYQGGGSPLHF. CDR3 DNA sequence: TGTGCCAGCAGCTTTTACCAGGGAGGAGGTTCACCCCTCCACTTT.

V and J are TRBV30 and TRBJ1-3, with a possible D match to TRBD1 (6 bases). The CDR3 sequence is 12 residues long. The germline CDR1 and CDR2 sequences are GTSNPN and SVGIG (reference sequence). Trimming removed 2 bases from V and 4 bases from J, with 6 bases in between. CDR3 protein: CAWSQGGNTIYF. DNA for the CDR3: TGTGCCTGGAGTCAGGGGGGAAACACCATATATTTT.

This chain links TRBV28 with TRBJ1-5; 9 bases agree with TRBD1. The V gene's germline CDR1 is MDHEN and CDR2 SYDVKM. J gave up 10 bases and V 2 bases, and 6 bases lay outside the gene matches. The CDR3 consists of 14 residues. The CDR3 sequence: CASSLGTGFRPQHF. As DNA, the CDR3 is TGTGCCAGCAGTTTAGGGACAGGGTTCAGACCCCAGCATTTT.

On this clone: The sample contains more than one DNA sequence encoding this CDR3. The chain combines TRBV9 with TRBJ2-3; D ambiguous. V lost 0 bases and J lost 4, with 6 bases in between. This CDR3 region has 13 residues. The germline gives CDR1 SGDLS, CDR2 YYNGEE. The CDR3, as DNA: TGTGCCAGCAGCGTAGGAAGCCCAGATACGCAGTATTTT. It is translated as CASSVGSPDTQYF.

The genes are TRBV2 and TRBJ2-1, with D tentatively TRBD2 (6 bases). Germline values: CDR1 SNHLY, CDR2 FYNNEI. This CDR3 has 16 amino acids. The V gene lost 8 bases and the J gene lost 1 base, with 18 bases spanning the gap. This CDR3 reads CASDSGTRASYNEQFF. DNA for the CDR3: TGTGCCAGCGACTCCGGGACTCGTGCTTCCTACAATGAGCAGTTCTTC.

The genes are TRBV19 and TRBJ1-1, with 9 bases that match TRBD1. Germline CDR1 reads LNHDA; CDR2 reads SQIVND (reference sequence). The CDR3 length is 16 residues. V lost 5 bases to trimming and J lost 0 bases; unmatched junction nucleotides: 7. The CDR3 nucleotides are TGTGCCAGTAGTCTTGGGACAGGGCTTATGAACACTGAAGCTTTCTTT. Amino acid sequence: CASSLGTGLMNTEAFF.

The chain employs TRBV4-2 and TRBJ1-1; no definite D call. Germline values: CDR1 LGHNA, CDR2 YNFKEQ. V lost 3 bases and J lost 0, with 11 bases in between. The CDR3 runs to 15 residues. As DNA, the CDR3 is TGTGCCAGCAGCCAGACTACGAGGTTGAACACTGAAGCTTTCTTT. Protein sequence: CASSQTTRLNTEAFF.

The CDR3 sequence is CASSPAGGGAGDIQYF. CDR3 coding DNA: TGTGCCAGCAGCCCCGCCGGTGGGGGGGCGGGGGACATTCAGTACTTC. V is TRBV7-2 and J is TRBJ2-4, with D possibly TRBD2 on 7 matching bases. The CDR3 has 16 residues. Trimming shortened V by 5 bases and J by 8 bases, and 22 bases separated the two germline ends. Germline assignment: CDR1 SGHTA and CDR2 FQGNSA.

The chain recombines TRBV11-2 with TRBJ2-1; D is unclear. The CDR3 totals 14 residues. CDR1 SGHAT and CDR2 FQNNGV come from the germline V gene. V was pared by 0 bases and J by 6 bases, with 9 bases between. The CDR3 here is CASSLERSSNEQFF. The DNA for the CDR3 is TGTGCCAGCAGCTTAGAACGTAGCAGCAATGAGCAGTTCTTC.

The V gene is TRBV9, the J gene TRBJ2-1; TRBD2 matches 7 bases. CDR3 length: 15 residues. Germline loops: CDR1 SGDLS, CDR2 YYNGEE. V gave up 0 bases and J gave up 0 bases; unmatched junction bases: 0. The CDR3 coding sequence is TGTGCCAGCAGCGTAGGGACTAGCTCCTACAATGAGCAGTTCTTC. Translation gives CASSVGTSSYNEQFF.

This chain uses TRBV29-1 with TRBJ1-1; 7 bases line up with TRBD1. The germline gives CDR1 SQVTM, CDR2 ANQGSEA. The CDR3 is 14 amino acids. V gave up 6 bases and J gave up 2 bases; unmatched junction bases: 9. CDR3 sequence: CSVHRRGRNTEAFF. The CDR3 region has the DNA TGCAGCGTCCATCGCAGGGGGAGAAACACTGAAGCTTTCTTT.

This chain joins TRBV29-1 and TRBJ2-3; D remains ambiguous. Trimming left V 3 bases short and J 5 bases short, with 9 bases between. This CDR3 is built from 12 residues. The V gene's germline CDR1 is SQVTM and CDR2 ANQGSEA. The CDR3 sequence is CSVERDEDTQYF. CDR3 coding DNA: TGCAGCGTTGAGCGCGATGAAGATACGCAGTATTTT.

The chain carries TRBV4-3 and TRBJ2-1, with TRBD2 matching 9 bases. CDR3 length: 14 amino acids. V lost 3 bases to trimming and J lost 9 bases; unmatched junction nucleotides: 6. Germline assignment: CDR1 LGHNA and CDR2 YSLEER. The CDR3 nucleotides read TGCGCCAGCAGCCAGCGAGCGGGAGGAGGTGAGCAGTTCTTC. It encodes CASSQRAGGGEQFF.

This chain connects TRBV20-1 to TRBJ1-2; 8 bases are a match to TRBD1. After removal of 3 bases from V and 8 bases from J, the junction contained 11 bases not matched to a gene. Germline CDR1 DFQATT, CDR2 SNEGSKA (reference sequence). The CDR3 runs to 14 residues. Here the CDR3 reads CSASRSDRVGGYTF. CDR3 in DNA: TGCAGTGCTAGTCGATCGGACAGGGTGGGCGGCTACACCTTC.

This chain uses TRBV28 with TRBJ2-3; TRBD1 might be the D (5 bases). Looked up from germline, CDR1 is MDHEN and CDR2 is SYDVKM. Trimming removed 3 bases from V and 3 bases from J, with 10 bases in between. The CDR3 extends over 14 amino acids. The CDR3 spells CASSLGQITDTQYF. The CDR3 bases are TGTGCCAGCAGTTTGGGGCAGATAACAGATACGCAGTATTTT.

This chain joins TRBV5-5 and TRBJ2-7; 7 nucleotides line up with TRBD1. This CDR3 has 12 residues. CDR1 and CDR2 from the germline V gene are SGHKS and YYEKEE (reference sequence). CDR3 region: CASRQGQYEQYF. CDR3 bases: TGTGCTAGCCGACAGGGACAGTACGAGCAGTACTTC.

CDR3 coding DNA: TGCGCCAGCAGCCAAGGGACTATTCCTGAGCAGTTCTTC. This encodes CASSQGTIPEQFF. The V gene is TRBV4-3, the J gene TRBJ2-1, with a possible D match to TRBD2 (6 bases). This CDR3 contains 13 residues. Trimming removed 1 base from V and 9 bases from J, with 10 bases in between. In germline, CDR1 is LGHNA, CDR2 YSLEER.

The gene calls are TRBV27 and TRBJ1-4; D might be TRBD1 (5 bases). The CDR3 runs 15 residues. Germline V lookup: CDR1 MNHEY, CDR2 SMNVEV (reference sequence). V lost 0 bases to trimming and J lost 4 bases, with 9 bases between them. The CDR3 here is CASSLSAGYNEKLFF. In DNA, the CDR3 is TGTGCCAGCAGTTTATCGGCAGGGTATAATGAAAAACTGTTTTTT.

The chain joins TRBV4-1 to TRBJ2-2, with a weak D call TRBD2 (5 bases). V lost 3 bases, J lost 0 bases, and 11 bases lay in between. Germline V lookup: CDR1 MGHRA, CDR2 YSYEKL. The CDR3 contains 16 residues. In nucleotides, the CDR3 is TGCGCCAGCAGCCATTGGGCGGGTACGAACACCGGGGAGCTGTTTTTT. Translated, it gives CASSHWAGTNTGELFF.

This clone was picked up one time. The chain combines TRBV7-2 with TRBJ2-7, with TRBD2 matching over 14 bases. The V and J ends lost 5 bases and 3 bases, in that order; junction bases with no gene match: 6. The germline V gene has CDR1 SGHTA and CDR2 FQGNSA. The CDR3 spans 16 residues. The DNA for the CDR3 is TGTGCCAGCAGCCTCCGGACTAGCGGGAGGTACTACGAGCAGTACTTC. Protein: CASSLRTSGRYYEQYF.

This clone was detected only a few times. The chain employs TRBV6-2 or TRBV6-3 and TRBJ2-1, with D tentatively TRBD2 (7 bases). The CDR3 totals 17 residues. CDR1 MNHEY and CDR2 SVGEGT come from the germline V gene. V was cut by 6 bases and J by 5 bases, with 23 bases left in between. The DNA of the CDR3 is TGTGCCAGCAGACCTTTGGGTCGCCGGGGGGCACACAATGAGCAGTTCTTC. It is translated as CASRPLGRRGAHNEQFF.

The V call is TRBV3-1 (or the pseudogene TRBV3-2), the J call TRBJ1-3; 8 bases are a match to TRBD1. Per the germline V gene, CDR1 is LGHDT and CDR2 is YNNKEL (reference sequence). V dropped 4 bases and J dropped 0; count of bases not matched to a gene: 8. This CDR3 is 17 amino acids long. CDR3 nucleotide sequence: TGTGCCAGCAGCCCTGGGACAGGCCTTAGCTCTGGAAACACCATATATTTT. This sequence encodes CASSPGTGLSSGNTIYF.

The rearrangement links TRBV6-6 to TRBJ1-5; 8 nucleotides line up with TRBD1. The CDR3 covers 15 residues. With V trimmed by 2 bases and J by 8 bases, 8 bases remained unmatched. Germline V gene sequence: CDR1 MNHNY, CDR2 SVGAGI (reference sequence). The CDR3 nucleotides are TGTGCCAGCAGTTACGGACAGGGAAGGAGAAAGCCCCAGCATTTT. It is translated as CASSYGQGRRKPQHF.

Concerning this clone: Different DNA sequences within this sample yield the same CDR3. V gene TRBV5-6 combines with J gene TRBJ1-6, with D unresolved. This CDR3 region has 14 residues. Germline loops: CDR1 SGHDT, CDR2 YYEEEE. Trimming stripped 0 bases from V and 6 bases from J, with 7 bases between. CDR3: CASSLVQSNSPLHF. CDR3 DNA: TGTGCCAGCAGCTTGGTGCAGTCTAATTCACCCCTCCACTTT.

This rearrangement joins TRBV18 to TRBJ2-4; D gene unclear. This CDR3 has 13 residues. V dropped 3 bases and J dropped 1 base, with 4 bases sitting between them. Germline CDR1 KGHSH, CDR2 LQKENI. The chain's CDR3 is CASSPGAKNIQYF. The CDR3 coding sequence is TGTGCCAGCTCACCGGGCGCCAAAAACATTCAGTACTTC.

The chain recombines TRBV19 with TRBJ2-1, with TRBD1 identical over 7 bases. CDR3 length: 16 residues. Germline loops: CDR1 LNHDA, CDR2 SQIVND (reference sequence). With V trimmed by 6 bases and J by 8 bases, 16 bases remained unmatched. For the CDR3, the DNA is TGTGCCAGTAGCCCTCCAGGGGGACAGAATTACGATGAGCAGTTCTTC. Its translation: CASSPPGGQNYDEQFF.